This T cell receptor beta chain was retrieved from a study of T cell repertoires in cytomegalovirus infection. Whole-study results and caveats: Across the ex vivo response, the dominant clonotypes were HLA-C-restricted CMV-specific TCR beta clonotypes. Cumulated frequencies of public TCR beta families served to identify carriers of CMV plus the relevant HLA.

TCRdb ran MiXCR on the reads and lists one entry per CDR3 protein. The sample contains hundreds of thousands of distinct CDR3 sequences, about 23% of which appear only once. Germline CDR1 is MGHDK and CDR2 is SYGVNS. This CDR3 region has 13 residues. Trimming left V 1 base short and J 6 bases short, with 6 bases between. This clonotype has only a few counts. Antigen unknown. The sequence was collected from a human donor in good health (CMV status not recorded). Some clones in this sample may be carry-over from other donors' samples. The sequencing sample was made of CD8+ T cells from PBMCs. The rearrangement uses TRBV25-1 and TRBJ1-4; no firm D call. The DNA of the CDR3 is TGTGCCAGCAGTGAATTGGCCGATGAAAAACTGTTTTTT. As protein: CASSELADEKLFF.